The clone carrying this TCR delta chain occurred a few times. As yet, its antigen is unknown. After removal of 0 bases from V and 0 bases from J, the junction contained 20 bases not matched to a gene. The CDR3 has 22 amino acids. Germline values: CDR1 TSWWSYY, CDR2 QGS. Between roughly 98% and 99.6% of sorted thymocytes were Vdelta1+. These data come from a study of Vδ1+ human thymocytes. Broader study findings: TRD repertoires were essentially private, unlike widely shared TRG clonotypes. Thymic TRG and TRD repertoires appeared highly polyclonal.

Extracted RNA was reverse transcribed into cDNA. The CDR3 regions were amplified by multiplex PCR from V-gene primers to a constant-region primer. TCRdb used CATT to re-call clones from the multiplex PCR reads. The sample yields about 75,000 delta-chain clones, about 30% seen once. The sequence was collected from a boy less than two years old who had congenital heart surgery. This chain joins TRDV1 and TRDJ1, with TRDD3 matching 9 bases. Sequenced: Vdelta1+ gamma-delta thymocytes from the thymus. Subset: FACS-sorted CD3+ TCRalphabeta- TCRVdelta1+ TCRVdelta2- thymocytes. CDR3 DNA sequence: TGTGCTCTTGGGGAACTCTGTCGCCCTCTAGGTACTGGGGGACCGTACACCGATAAACTCATCTTT. Translating gives CALGELCRPLGTGGPYTDKLIF.